Each of the 31 T cell receptor beta chains below was sequenced from the same sample in a study of blood T cell repertoires in COVID-19. This table comes from immunoSEQ multiplex PCR, and its TCRdb copy is limited to in-frame clones, with some not included. The sample lists about 60,000 clones; over 80% were seen once. Material for sequencing was peripheral blood. The receptor set was obtained from a human donor in a cohort sampled during active COVID-19.

The chain uses TRBV9 and TRBJ1-1; D gene uncertain. The germline CDR1 and CDR2 sequences are SGDLS and YYNGEE. V was pared by 2 bases and J by 2 bases, with 7 bases between. The CDR3 consists of 13 residues. Here the CDR3 reads CASSVSSNTEAFF. The DNA of the CDR3 is TGTGCCAGCAGCGTGAGTAGTAACACTGAAGCTTTCTTT.

This clone was observed at least ten times. The chain is built from TRBV9 and TRBJ2-7; tentative D call: TRBD2 (6 bases). With 4 bases removed from V and 5 bases from J, the gap between germline ends came to 10 bases. The CDR3 totals 12 residues. Germline CDR1 SGDLS, CDR2 YYNGEE. The CDR3 DNA follows: TGTGCCAGCAGCCGATGGGGGGACGAGCAGTACTTC. Translating it yields CASSRWGDEQYF.

The chain combines TRBV5-1 with TRBJ1-2, with 7 bases fitting TRBD1. There are 12 residues in the CDR3. The germline V gene has CDR1 SGHRS and CDR2 YFSETQ. Trimming at V came to 6 bases and at J to 10 bases, leaving 9 bases not matched to a gene. The CDR3 DNA reads TGCGCCAGCACCCGAGGGGGCCTACCCTACACCTTC. Encoded protein: CASTRGGLPYTF.

J is TRBJ2-3 and V is TRBV20-1, with a tentative D call TRBD2 (5 bases). Germline CDR1 DFQATT, CDR2 SNEGSKA (reference sequence). This CDR3 spans 13 amino acids. Between the trimmed V and J ends, which lost 3 bases and 7 bases, there was a span of 14 bases. CDR3 amino acids: CSASRPGTNTQYF. CDR3 DNA sequence: TGCAGTGCTAGTCGACCGGGAACGAATACGCAGTATTTT.

V usage is TRBV9 and J usage is TRBJ1-6; 7 bases are a match to TRBD1. The CDR3 length is 14 residues. Unmatched junction bases numbered 9, after V lost 2 bases and J lost 13 bases. The germline CDR1 and CDR2 sequences are SGDLS and YYNGEE. In DNA form, the CDR3 reads TGTGCCAGCAGCGTGGAAGGAAGGGACAGCCCCCTCCACTTT. This encodes CASSVEGRDSPLHF. Together with reference TRBV9 and TRBJ1-6, the CDR3 gives the full variable domain: DSGVTQTPKHLITATGQRVTLRCSPRSGDLSVYWYQQSLDQGLQFLIQYYNGEERAKGNILERFSAQQFPDLHSELNLSSLELGDSALYFCASSVEGRDSPLHFGNGTRLTVT.

This chain joins TRBV2 and TRBJ1-3; TRBD1 aligns across 7 bases. Germline V gene data show CDR1 as SNHLY and CDR2 as FYNNEI. The CDR3 sequence is 18 residues long. With V trimmed by 7 bases and J by 0 bases, 15 bases remained unmatched. CDR3 region: CASTISKGTDLSGNTIYF. For the CDR3, the DNA is TGTGCCAGCACCATAAGTAAGGGGACAGACCTCTCTGGAAACACCATATATTTT.

The chain is built from TRBV11-2 and TRBJ2-6; D might be TRBD1 (5 bases). Trimming cost V 6 bases and J 6 bases, with 18 bases left between them. Germline V gene data show CDR1 as SGHAT and CDR2 as FQNNGV. The CDR3 is 16 residues long. CDR3 protein: CASRKRVQGVANVLTF. In DNA form, the CDR3 reads TGTGCCAGCAGAAAAAGGGTCCAGGGTGTGGCCAACGTCCTGACTTTC.

This chain connects TRBV3-1 (or the pseudogene TRBV3-2) to TRBJ2-7; maybe TRBD2 (5 bases). The CDR3 loop spans 15 amino acids. V dropped 3 bases and J dropped 3 bases, with 15 bases sitting between them. The germline V gene encodes CDR1 LGHDT and CDR2 YNNKEL (reference sequence). The CDR3 spells CASSHRLGSDYEQYF. Written as DNA, the CDR3 is TGTGCCAGCAGCCACCGACTGGGGAGTGACTACGAGCAGTACTTC.

The chain joins TRBV5-1 to TRBJ2-1; 7 nucleotides agree with TRBD1. Germline V gives CDR1 SGHRS, CDR2 YFSETQ. CDR3 length: 14 residues. The V segment lost 1 base and the J segment 5 bases; nucleotides outside the gene matches: 3. DNA for the CDR3: TGCGCCAGCAGCTTGTACAGGGGAAACAATGAGCAGTTCTTC. This codes for CASSLYRGNNEQFF.

The chain recombines TRBV3-1 (or the pseudogene TRBV3-2) with TRBJ2-6; D uncertain. Trimming took off 2 bases at V and 9 bases at J, with 14 bases between the two ends. This CDR3 spans 15 amino acids. CDR1 and CDR2 (germline): LGHDT, YNNKEL (reference sequence). This CDR3 reads CASSQSPSFGNVLTF. DNA for the CDR3: TGTGCCAGCAGCCAAAGCCCGAGCTTTGGCAACGTCCTGACTTTC.

This clone was detected only a few times. J is TRBJ1-5 and V is TRBV6-2 or TRBV6-3, with 8 bases lining up with TRBD1. V dropped 5 bases and J dropped 5; count of bases not matched to a gene: 8. This CDR3 region has 15 residues. Germline CDR1 and CDR2: MNHEY and SVGEGT. The CDR3 loop reads CASSKSQGAHQPQHF. CDR3 sequence (DNA): TGTGCCAGCAGTAAATCTCAGGGGGCTCATCAGCCCCAGCATTTT.

V gene TRBV7-2 combines with J gene TRBJ2-3; TRBD2 might be the D (6 bases). There are 18 residues in the CDR3. Germline V CDR1 and CDR2: SGHTA, FQGNSA. Deletions cut 3 bases from V and 0 bases from J, with 19 bases between. CDR3 in DNA: TGTGCCAGCAGCTTCGTCCTCCTTCTAGCGATTAGCACAGATACGCAGTATTTT. This codes for CASSFVLLLAISTDTQYF.

This rearrangement joins TRBV7-9 to TRBJ2-7, with D maybe TRBD2 (5 bases). The CDR3 sequence is 19 residues long. Germline values: CDR1 SEHNR, CDR2 FQNEAQ (reference sequence). V was shortened by 5 bases and J by 0 bases, with 26 bases between the two germline ends. The CDR3 nucleotides read TGTGCCAGCAGCCCCACGGCCCCCGTCGGGATTTCCAGCTCCTACGAGCAGTACTTC. This translates into CASSPTAPVGISSSYEQYF.

The chain couples TRBV6-2 or TRBV6-3 to TRBJ2-1, with D perhaps matching TRBD2 (5 bases). CDR3 length: 13 amino acids. Germline values: CDR1 MNHEY, CDR2 SVGEGT. Trimming pared 0 bases from V and 10 bases from J, leaving 10 bases between. In nucleotides, the CDR3 is TGTGCCAGCAGTTACTCGAGTCGGGGAGAGCAGTTCTTC. Residues: CASSYSSRGEQFF.

The chain couples TRBV6-2 or TRBV6-3 to TRBJ1-1, with a tentative D call TRBD1 (6 bases). The CDR3 length is 15 residues. Germline V CDR1 and CDR2: MNHEY, SVGEGT. The V and J ends lost 2 bases and 1 base respectively, with 11 bases between them. CDR3 DNA sequence: TGTGCCAGCAGTTACGGGGGCCATTCGAACACTGAAGCTTTCTTT. Amino acid sequence: CASSYGGHSNTEAFF.

The chain links TRBV7-3 to TRBJ2-1; 7 bases align to TRBD2. The trim removed 2 bases at V and 2 bases at J, leaving 3 bases unmatched. Germline V CDR1 and CDR2: SGHTA, FQGTGA. CDR3 length: 15 residues. CDR3 DNA: TGTGCCAGCAGCTTAGGACTAGTACCCTACAATGAGCAGTTCTTC. Protein product: CASSLGLVPYNEQFF. Full variable domain (missing parts from reference TRBV7-3 and TRBJ2-1): GAGVSQTPSNKVTEKGKYVELRCDPISGHTALYWYRQSLGQGPEFLIYFQGTGAADDSGLPNDRFFAVRPEGSVSTLKIQRTERGDSAVYLCASSLGLVPYNEQFFGPGTRLTVL.

This clone was detected only a few times. This chain joins TRBV4-1 and TRBJ1-2; unclear D gene. Germline V gene sequence: CDR1 MGHRA, CDR2 YSYEKL. CDR3 length: 16 residues. V was pared by 0 bases and J by 3 bases, with 14 bases between. CDR3 nucleotide sequence: TGCGCCAGCAGCCAAGATGGTCGCACTAGGGACTATGGCTACACCTTC. This sequence encodes CASSQDGRTRDYGYTF.

The chain recombines TRBV9 with TRBJ1-1; D uncertain. This CDR3 comprises 15 residues. The V end lost 4 bases, the J end lost 4 bases, and 17 bases lay between the germline ends. Germline V gene sequence: CDR1 SGDLS, CDR2 YYNGEE. The CDR3: CASSPRAGTSTEAFF. The CDR3 nucleotides read TGTGCCAGCAGCCCCCGGGCGGGAACAAGCACTGAAGCTTTCTTT.

The table lists this clone with a few counts. The chain employs TRBV5-5 and TRBJ1-6; D gene ambiguous. Germline CDR1 reads SGHKS; CDR2 reads YYEKEE (reference sequence). The CDR3 runs to 15 residues. Trimming shortened V by 3 bases and J by 2 bases, and 9 bases separated the two germline ends. The CDR3 here is CASSYQATYNSPLHF. The CDR3 nucleotides are TGTGCCAGCAGCTACCAGGCGACCTATAATTCACCCCTCCACTTT.

The CDR3 region has the DNA TGTGCCAGCAGACCCGGGGGGCCCCAAGAGACCCAGTACTTC. Encoded protein: CASRPGGPQETQYF. This chain uses TRBV28 with TRBJ2-5, with D possibly matching TRBD2 (7 bases). Germline V gene data show CDR1 as MDHEN and CDR2 as SYDVKM. V was cut by 6 bases and J by 1 base, with 12 bases left in between. The CDR3 extends over 14 amino acids.

The gene calls are TRBV11-2 and TRBJ2-2; 8 nucleotides align to TRBD1. The CDR3 contains 16 residues. Germline-derived CDR1 and CDR2 are SGHAT and FQNNGV. Unmatched junction bases numbered 7, after V lost 3 bases and J lost 4 bases. This CDR3 reads CASSFRQGRGTGELFF. As DNA, the CDR3 is TGTGCCAGCAGCTTTCGACAGGGGCGGGGCACCGGGGAGCTGTTTTTT.

The chain employs TRBV14 and TRBJ2-5, with TRBD1 identical over 7 bases. This CDR3 has 17 amino acids. Trimming removed 5 bases from V and 0 bases from J; junction bases left unmatched: 12. Germline CDR1 SGHDN, CDR2 FVKESK. The CDR3 nucleotides are TGTGCCAGCAGCGGACGCCTGGGACAGACATACCAAGAGACCCAGTACTTC. Its translation is CASSGRLGQTYQETQYF.

V is TRBV28 and J is TRBJ1-4; TRBD1 matches at 7 bases. Trimming at V came to 1 base and at J to 0 bases, leaving 2 bases not matched to a gene. The CDR3 has 16 residues. Germline V gene lookup returns CDR1 MDHEN and CDR2 SYDVKM. The CDR3: CASSLYGTATNEKLFF. CDR3 nucleotides: TGTGCCAGCAGTTTATACGGGACAGCAACTAATGAAAAACTGTTTTTT. The full variable domain, completed using reference TRBV28 and TRBJ1-4, is DVKVTQSSRYLVKRTGEKVFLECVQDMDHENMFWYRQDPGLGLRLIYFSYDVKMKEKGDIPEGYSVSREKKERFSLILESASTNQTSMYLCASSLYGTATNEKLFFGSGTQLSVL.

The chain carries TRBV12-3 or TRBV12-4 and TRBJ2-7; D gene uncertain. CDR3 length: 13 amino acids. V dropped 3 bases and J dropped 3 bases, with 9 bases sitting between them. CDR3 in amino acids: CASSFGVNYEQYF. The DNA of the CDR3 is TGTGCCAGCAGTTTTGGAGTTAACTACGAGCAGTACTTC.

In its sample, this clone was seen many times. The chain links TRBV9 to TRBJ2-5, with TRBD2 matching over 9 bases. The length of the CDR3 is 17 residues. Germline lookup yields CDR1 SGDLS and CDR2 YYNGEE. Trimming removed 3 bases from V and 1 base from J; junction bases left unmatched: 10. The CDR3 reads CASSAGWGAGGQETQYF. For the CDR3, the DNA is TGTGCCAGCAGCGCAGGATGGGGAGCGGGGGGCCAAGAGACCCAGTACTTC.

The gene calls are TRBV14 and TRBJ2-5, with D unclear. The CDR3 length is 13 residues. Trimming took 2 bases from V and 0 from J, leaving 4 bases between them. Germline CDR1 reads SGHDN; CDR2 reads FVKESK. CDR3 sequence (DNA): TGTGCCAGCAGCCAACAAAACCAAGAGACCCAGTACTTC. It codes for CASSQQNQETQYF.

A few counts support this clone. The chain recombines TRBV6-2 or TRBV6-3 with TRBJ1-5; D is possibly TRBD1 (6 bases). The CDR3 loop spans 14 amino acids. CDR1 and CDR2 (germline): MNHEY, SVGEGT. Between the trimmed V and J ends, which lost 2 bases and 5 bases, there was a span of 10 bases. The CDR3 sequence is CASSYRAGDQPQHF. CDR3 nucleotide sequence: TGTGCCAGCAGTTACCGGGCAGGGGATCAGCCCCAGCATTTT.

The chain recombines TRBV7-2 with TRBJ1-2; D is unresolved. The germline V gene has CDR1 SGHTA and CDR2 FQGNSA. The V end was cut by 2 bases, the J end by 2 bases, with 9 bases between. The CDR3 consists of 14 residues. DNA for the CDR3: TGTGCCAGCAGCTTAAATCTCCTAAACTATGGCTACACCTTC. Its translation is CASSLNLLNYGYTF.

The chain carries TRBV5-1 and TRBJ2-5; D is ambiguous. The CDR3 totals 13 residues. Looked up from germline, CDR1 is SGHRS and CDR2 is YFSETQ. Trimming stripped 2 bases from V and 5 bases from J, with 10 bases between. The CDR3 is CASSFSARETQYF. CDR3 nucleotides: TGCGCCAGCAGCTTTTCGGCGAGGGAGACCCAGTACTTC.

The rearrangement joins TRBV7-9 to TRBJ2-1, with a weak D call TRBD2 (5 bases). This CDR3 contains 13 residues. Germline CDR1 SEHNR, CDR2 FQNEAQ (reference sequence). Trimming took off 6 bases at V and 7 bases at J, with 13 bases between the two ends. For the CDR3, the DNA is TGTGCCAGCAGACCCCCTCGGGGTAATGAGCAGTTCTTC. Protein sequence: CASRPPRGNEQFF. Variable domain in full (rest from reference TRBV7-9 and TRBJ2-1): DTGVSQNPRHKITKRGQNVTFRCDPISEHNRLYWYRQTLGQGPEFLTYFQNEAQLEKSRLLSDRFSAERPKGSFSTLEIQRTEQGDSAMYLCASRPPRGNEQFFGPGTRLTVL.

The rearrangement uses TRBV3-1 (or the pseudogene TRBV3-2) and TRBJ1-1; 10 bases are a match to TRBD1. This CDR3 is built from 13 residues. The V gene end was trimmed by 4 bases and the J gene end by 7 bases; junction bases not matched to a gene: 3. Per germline, CDR1 LGHDT and CDR2 YNNKEL (reference sequence). The CDR3 region is CASSRQGAGEAFF. The CDR3 region has the DNA TGTGCCAGCAGCCGACAGGGGGCAGGTGAAGCTTTCTTT.